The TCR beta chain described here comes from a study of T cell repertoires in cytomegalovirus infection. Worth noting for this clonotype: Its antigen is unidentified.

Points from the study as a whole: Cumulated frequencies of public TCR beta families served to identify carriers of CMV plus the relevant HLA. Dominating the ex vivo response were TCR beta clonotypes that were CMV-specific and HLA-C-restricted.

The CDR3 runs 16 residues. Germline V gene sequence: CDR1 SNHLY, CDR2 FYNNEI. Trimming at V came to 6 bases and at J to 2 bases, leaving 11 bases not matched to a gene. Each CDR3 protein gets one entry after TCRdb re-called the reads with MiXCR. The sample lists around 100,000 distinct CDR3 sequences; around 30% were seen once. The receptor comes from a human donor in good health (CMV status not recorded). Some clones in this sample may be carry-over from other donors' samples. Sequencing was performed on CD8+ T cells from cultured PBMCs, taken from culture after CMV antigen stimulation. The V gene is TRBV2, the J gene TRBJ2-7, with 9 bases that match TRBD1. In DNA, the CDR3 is TGTGCCAGCAGGCCCGGGACAGGGATTTCGACCTACGAGCAGTACTTC. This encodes CASRPGTGISTYEQYF.